One and the same sample provided the 14 T cell receptor beta chains below, sequenced in a study of T cells in localized non-small cell lung cancer. Clones were read by immunoSEQ multiplex PCR, and TCRdb kept only the in-frame ones, dropping some. This table has tens of thousands of clones, roughly four fifths appearing once. Sequenced material: peripheral blood, taken before any cancer treatment. These receptor sequences come from a man between 40 and 69 years old with stage I lung adenocarcinoma.

As for this clone: The sample contains more than one DNA sequence encoding this CDR3. V usage is TRBV19 and J usage is TRBJ2-2; D is ambiguous. Trimming removed 2 bases at V and 1 base at J, with 2 bases between. Germline CDR1 is LNHDA and CDR2 is SQIVND (reference sequence). The CDR3 is 13 amino acids. CDR3 DNA: TGTGCCAGTAGTATATTGAACACCGGGGAGCTGTTTTTT. Its protein product is CASSILNTGELFF. Full variable domain (rest looked up from reference TRBV19 and TRBJ2-2): DGGITQSPKYLFRKEGQNVTLSCEQNLNHDAMYWYRQDPGQGLRLIYYSQIVNDFQKGDIAEGYSVSREKKESFPLTVTSAQKNPTAFYLCASSILNTGELFFGEGSRLTVL.

This clone was counted between two and nine times. The J gene is TRBJ1-1, the V gene TRBV27; possible D gene TRBD1, 6 bases. The CDR3 length is 18 residues. V dropped 4 bases and J dropped 0 bases, with 21 bases sitting between them. CDR1 and CDR2 (germline): MNHEY, SMNVEV (reference sequence). The DNA for the CDR3 is TGTGCCAGCAGTTCCCGCCTACAGGGAATTGTGATGAACACTGAAGCTTTCTTT. Amino acid sequence: CASSSRLQGIVMNTEAFF.

The CDR3 spells CASRAGKTEAFF. Here the CDR3 DNA reads TGTGCCAGCAGGGCCGGGAAGACTGAAGCTTTCTTT. The gene calls are TRBV6-6 and TRBJ1-1; D unclear. Germline V gene sequence: CDR1 MNHNY, CDR2 SVGAGI (reference sequence). This CDR3 comprises 12 residues. V lost 6 bases and J 5 bases, leaving 10 bases between the germline ends.

The rearrangement links TRBV9 to TRBJ1-2, with D possibly matching TRBD1 (6 bases). There are 15 residues in the CDR3. Germline V gene sequence: CDR1 SGDLS, CDR2 YYNGEE. The V end lost 4 bases, the J end lost 8 bases, and 21 bases lay between the germline ends. The CDR3, as DNA: TGTGCCAGCAGCTTTTGGGACACAACAACGCAGGGCTACACCTTC. Translation: CASSFWDTTTQGYTF.

The J gene is TRBJ2-6, the V gene TRBV9; the D call may be TRBD1 or TRBD2 (6 bases each). Germline V CDR1 and CDR2: SGDLS, YYNGEE. CDR3 length equals 17 residues. Trimming cost V 3 bases and J 0 bases, with 13 bases left between them. CDR3 nucleotide sequence: TGTGCCAGCAGCGCCGCGGGACACTTCTCTGGGGCCAACGTCCTGACTTTC. Residues: CASSAAGHFSGANVLTF.

The rearrangement links TRBV5-1 to TRBJ1-2, with a weak D call TRBD1 (5 bases). The CDR3 is 15 amino acids. Per the germline V gene, CDR1 is SGHRS and CDR2 is YFSETQ. V gave up 4 bases and J gave up 1 base, with 14 bases separating them. The CDR3 DNA follows: TGCGCCAGCAGCCAACCGGGACGCTTTAACTATGGCTACACCTTC. Translating it yields CASSQPGRFNYGYTF.

The genes are TRBV19 and TRBJ1-3, with a possible D match to TRBD1 (6 bases). This CDR3 has 16 residues. V lost 5 bases, J lost 8 bases, and 22 bases lay in between. Germline assignment: CDR1 LNHDA and CDR2 SQIVND (reference sequence). CDR3 residues: CASSPQQGKRIDTIYF. The DNA for the CDR3 is TGTGCCAGTAGTCCGCAACAGGGAAAAAGGATTGACACCATATATTTT.

The V call is TRBV27, the J call TRBJ1-2; TRBD1 matches at 8 bases. Germline values: CDR1 MNHEY, CDR2 SMNVEV (reference sequence). CDR3 length equals 13 residues. Germline trimming cut 5 bases from V and 8 bases from J; bases unmatched to any gene: 7. CDR3 loop: CASSNSGGRGYTF. The CDR3, as DNA: TGTGCCAGCAGTAACTCAGGGGGCAGAGGCTACACCTTC.

The gene calls are TRBV6-5 and TRBJ2-7; D not certain. The CDR3 is 15 amino acids. Germline CDR1 reads MNHEY; CDR2 reads SVGAGI. Trimming pared 7 bases from V and 2 bases from J, leaving 18 bases between. This CDR3 is CASTPAEPSTYEQYF. CDR3 coding DNA: TGTGCCAGCACCCCTGCCGAGCCTTCTACCTACGAGCAGTACTTC.

In regard to this clone: A read error may produce the germline difference seen at one junction end. V gene TRBV7-3 combines with J gene TRBJ1-6; D is ambiguous. Germline V gene sequence: CDR1 SGHTA, CDR2 FQGTGA. CDR3 length equals 12 residues. CDR3 in DNA: TGTGCCAGCAGCTTACCTCCCGGCCCCCACCACTTT. Its protein is CASSLPPGPHHF.

The chain links TRBV6-5 to TRBJ2-2; no definite D call. The CDR3 has 11 residues. Between the trimmed V and J ends, which lost 4 bases and 6 bases, there was a span of 3 bases. Germline CDR1 MNHEY, CDR2 SVGAGI. Here the CDR3 reads CASSWAGELFF. CDR3 nucleotides: TGTGCCAGCAGTTGGGCCGGGGAGCTGTTTTTT.

V gene TRBV15 combines with J gene TRBJ2-2; possibly TRBD2 for D (5 bases). In germline, CDR1 is LNHNV, CDR2 YYDKDF (reference sequence). The CDR3 runs 14 residues. V lost 2 bases to trimming and J lost 7 bases, with 11 bases between them. In nucleotides, the CDR3 is TGTGCCACCAGCAGACATACAGCGGTCGGGGAGCTGTTTTTT. Residues: CATSRHTAVGELFF.

The chain recombines TRBV19 with TRBJ2-2, with D perhaps matching TRBD1 (6 bases). Trimming removed 4 bases at V and 6 bases at J, with 12 bases between. The CDR3 length is 14 residues. Germline V CDR1 and CDR2: LNHDA, SQIVND (reference sequence). The CDR3 nucleotides are TGTGCCAGTAGTACCCGAAACAGGGCCGGGGAGCTGTTTTTT. Translation gives CASSTRNRAGELFF.

The chain employs TRBV15 and TRBJ2-5; TRBD2 might be the D (6 bases). V shed 1 base and J shed 0 bases, with 12 bases lying between them. Germline CDR1 and CDR2: LNHNV and YYDKDF (reference sequence). The CDR3 is 16 residues long. As DNA, the CDR3 is TGTGCCACCAGCAGAGGATCCGGGGGTCACCAAGAGACCCAGTACTTC. Translating it yields CATSRGSGGHQETQYF.